Listed below are T cell receptor beta chains from one sample, sequenced in a study of blood T cells in healthy people across ages. One entry per CDR3 protein results from TCRdb running MiXCR on the 5' RACE reads. This sample has around 1.7 million distinct CDR3 sequences, with 28% found just once. Sequenced input: blood. These receptors all come from a woman aged 30 to 39 in good health. The CDR3 runs from the conserved cysteine through the conserved F or W. The D gene is left open where the match is weak. A clone size is listed for some rows: how often the clone was seen (once, few, many), or a class if it is expanded.

J,V,size,D,DNA,CDR3
TRBJ1-1,TRBV7-2,.,TRBD1,TGTGCCAGCAGCTTCGGGACAGGGTACGCTGAAGCTTTCTTT,CASSFGTGYAEAFF
TRBJ2-7,TRBV7-6,few,TRBD1,TGTGCCAGCACCAAGACAGGGGGCCCCTACGAGCAGTACTTC,CASTKTGGPYEQYF
TRBJ2-1,TRBV27,few,TRBD1,TGTGCCAGCAGAAAACCAGTCCCAGGGGGTTACAATGAGCAGTTCTTC,CASRKPVPGGYNEQFF
TRBJ1-5,TRBV2,.,.,TGTGCCAGCACCAGGGAGGGTCAGCCCCAGCATTTT,CASTREGQPQHF
TRBJ1-2,TRBV2,few,.,TGTGCCAGCAATCAGGGTAGCGGTGGCTACACCTTC,CASNQGSGGYTF
TRBJ1-2,TRBV29-1,.,.,TGCAGCGCGGAAGGGCAGAGTGGCTACACCTTC,CSAEGQSGYTF
TRBJ2-1,TRBV5-1,many,TRBD1,TGCGCCAGTCGACAGGGGGACTACAATGAGCAGTTCTTC,CASRQGDYNEQFF
TRBJ2-5,TRBV14,few,TRBD1,TGTGCCAGCAGCCAAGGGACAGGGTTAGAGAATGAGCAGTACTTC,CASSQGTGLENEQYF
TRBJ2-7,TRBV20-1,many,TRBD1,TGCAGTGCTAGTGTGACAGGGAGCGGCGAGCAGTACTTC,CSASVTGSGEQYF
TRBJ2-7,TRBV5-1,.,TRBD1,TGCGCCAGCAGCGAAAGACAGGGTCCCTACGAGCAGTACTTC,CASSERQGPYEQYF
TRBJ2-5,TRBV20-1,.,.,TGCAGTGCTAGAGATACGAGTAGTGGCGGGGAGACCCAGTACTTC,CSARDTSSGGETQYF
TRBJ2-5,TRBV20-1,many,TRBD1,TGCAGTGCTAGAGCCACAGGGGTCCAGGACGTGACCCAGTACTTC,CSARATGVQDVTQYF
TRBJ2-7,TRBV29-1,few,.,TGCAGCGCGAAAAACTCCTACGAGCAGTACTTC,CSAKNSYEQYF
TRBJ1-1,TRBV29-1,.,.,TGCAGCGCCTGGACCCACTCAACACTTACGGAAGCTTTCTTT,CSAWTHSTLTEAFF
TRBJ2-7,TRBV12-3/TRBV12-4,many,TRBD2,TGTGCCAGCAGTGGACGACTAGCGGGAGGGATGTCCTACGAGCAGTACTTC,CASSGRLAGGMSYEQYF
TRBJ1-5,TRBV6-6,.,.,TGTGCCAGCACCAAAGACACAAATCAGCTCCAGCATTTT,CASTKDTNQLQHF
TRBJ2-7,TRBV20-1,many,TRBD2,TGCAGTGCTACTGATAGCGGGAGACCTGATAATGTGAAGTACTTC,CSATDSGRPDNVKYF
TRBJ2-1,TRBV5-1,.,TRBD2,TGCGCCAGCAGCTCGGGACTAGCGGGAGGGGCGCCCAGTGAGCAGTTCTTC,CASSSGLAGGAPSEQFF
TRBJ2-1,TRBV5-1,few,.,TGCGCCAGCAGCTTGGAGGGGGGATACCCCGATGAGCAGTTCTTC,CASSLEGGYPDEQFF
TRBJ2-1,TRBV6-5,few,.,TGTGCCAGCAGTTACAAATATGAGCAGTTCTTC,CASSYKYEQFF
TRBJ1-1,TRBV12-3/TRBV12-4,.,TRBD1,TGTGCCAGTGGGGAAAGCGGGACAGGGTCTGGCGAAGCTTTCTTT,CASGESGTGSGEAFF
TRBJ2-1,TRBV6-4,.,.,.,CASRTLGSGETQYFGPGTYNEQFF
TRBJ2-7,TRBV4-2,.,.,TGTGCCAGCAGCCAAGTTGGGGACTTCTCCTACGAGCAGTACTTC,CASSQVGDFSYEQYF
TRBJ2-7,TRBV4-1,once,TRBD2,TGCGCCAGCAGCCCCGCCCCGCGGGGGACCTACGAGCAGTACTTC,CASSPAPRGTYEQYF
TRBJ2-4,TRBV12-3/TRBV12-4,.,TRBD2,TGTGCCAGCAGTGTCGGAACTAGCGGGACCAACATTCAGTACTTC,CASSVGTSGTNIQYF
TRBJ1-5,TRBV9,.,.,TGTGCCAGCAGCGTCGCAGGGAGGAGCAATCAGCCCCAGCATTTT,CASSVAGRSNQPQHF
TRBJ1-2,TRBV5-5,.,.,TGCGCCAGCAGCCAAGTGGACGGGACTAACTATGGCTACACCTTC,CASSQVDGTNYGYTF
TRBJ2-5,TRBV7-2,many,TRBD2,TGTGCCAGCAGCTTAACCCCTACTAGCGGGAGGGGAGAGACCCAGTACTTC,CASSLTPTSGRGETQYF
TRBJ1-6,TRBV10-3,.,TRBD1,TGTGCCATCAGTGAGACAGGGGGCGAAGGGAATTCACCCCTCCACTTT,CAISETGGEGNSPLHF
TRBJ2-7,TRBV6-2/TRBV6-3,few,.,TGTGCCAGCAGTTACCTAACCCGGATCCGTGGGGCATACGAGCAGTACTTC,CASSYLTRIRGAYEQYF
TRBJ2-5,TRBV6-5,many,TRBD1,TGTGCCAGCAGGGGATACGGACAGGGGATAGAGACCCAGTACTTC,CASRGYGQGIETQYF
TRBJ1-4,TRBV6-6,.,.,TGTGCCAGCAGTAACCGACAGCGTAATGAAAAACTGTTTTTT,CASSNRQRNEKLFF
TRBJ2-1,TRBV29-1,once,.,TGCAGCGTTGAAAAGGCGATGAGCTCCTACAATGAGCAGTTCTTC,CSVEKAMSSYNEQFF
TRBJ2-3,TRBV29-1,few,TRBD2,TGCAGCGTTCGGGGACTAGCGGGGGGCCGGAGCGCTACGCAGTATTTT,CSVRGLAGGRSATQYF
TRBJ2-5,TRBV7-2,.,.,TGTGCCAGCAGCTTAGCAAAGGGGACCCCCTCCCAAGAGACCCAGTACTTC,CASSLAKGTPSQETQYF
TRBJ2-7,TRBV3-1,few,.,TGTGCCAGCAGCCAAGAACTTTCGGCGGGGAAAATTCGCGAGCAGTACTTC,CASSQELSAGKIREQYF
TRBJ1-2,TRBV7-2,many,.,TGTGCCAGCAGCCCCCGGACAGTATCGGGCTATGGCTACACCTTC,CASSPRTVSGYGYTF
TRBJ2-3,TRBV7-2,.,.,TGTGCCAGCAGTCTGCCGGGAGTCGATACGCAGTATTTT,CASSLPGVDTQYF
TRBJ1-2,TRBV28,.,.,TGTGCCAGCAGTGAGGGTCTTGCCGTTAACTATGGCTACACCTTC,CASSEGLAVNYGYTF
TRBJ2-5,TRBV9,few,.,TGTGCCAGCAGCGCGGGACCCCCGGGCCAAGAGACCCAGTACTTC,CASSAGPPGQETQYF
TRBJ2-7,TRBV5-5,.,.,TGTGCCAGCAGCTGGGACGGGCACTACGAGCAGTACTTC,CASSWDGHYEQYF
TRBJ1-4,TRBV5-1,.,.,TGCGCCAGCAGCTCAGGGGCGGTGATTAATGAAAAACTGTTTTTT,CASSSGAVINEKLFF
TRBJ2-1,TRBV20-1,.,.,TGCAGTGCTAGTCCCGGGAACAATGAGCAGTTCTTC,CSASPGNNEQFF
TRBJ2-7,TRBV20-1,.,.,TGCAGTGCTAGACCGGAACAGGGAGGTTACGAGCAGTACTTC,CSARPEQGGYEQYF
TRBJ1-1,TRBV19,.,.,TGTGCCAGTAGTAGCGGGACGGGGGGTCCTGAAGCTTTCTTT,CASSSGTGGPEAFF
TRBJ2-7,TRBV19,.,.,TGTGCCAGTAGTATATCAGGGGTACCATCCTACGAGCAGTACTTC,CASSISGVPSYEQYF
TRBJ2-7,TRBV29-1,.,TRBD1,TGCAGCGTTGGACAGGGCCGAACCTCCTACGAGCAGTACTTC,CSVGQGRTSYEQYF
TRBJ2-3,TRBV3-1,many,.,TGTGCCAGCAGCCATATGGGGAAGGGAGATACGCAGTATTTT,CASSHMGKGDTQYF
TRBJ2-5,TRBV12-3/TRBV12-4,.,.,TGTGCCAGCAGTTTTCCGGACTTGAGGGAGACCCAGTACTTC,CASSFPDLRETQYF
TRBJ2-3,TRBV4-1,few,.,TGCGCCAGCAGCTTCTCAGGGGCCTACACAGATACGCAGTATTTT,CASSFSGAYTDTQYF
TRBJ2-7,TRBV19,.,TRBD2,TGCGCCAGTTCGACTAGCGGGTACCCTTCCTACGAGCAGTACTTC,CASSTSGYPSYEQYF
TRBJ2-2,TRBV4-1,few,TRBD2,TGCGCCAGCAGCCAAGATCCGGGGGGAGGGGAGCTGTTTTTT,CASSQDPGGGELFF
TRBJ2-1,TRBV18,few,.,TGTGCCAGCTCACCAAGTCACAGGGCCTACAATGAGCAGTTCTTC,CASSPSHRAYNEQFF
TRBJ1-5,TRBV7-3,few,TRBD1,TGTGCCAGCAGCGACGGACAGGCCGTGTATAGCAATCAGCCCCAGCATTTT,CASSDGQAVYSNQPQHF
TRBJ2-7,TRBV27,.,.,TGTGCCAGCAGTTTATCTGCAGGGAGCTCCTACAATGAGCAGTACTTC,CASSLSAGSSYNEQYF